These T cell receptor beta chains were read from a single sample in a study of regulatory T cells in long-lasting Graves disease. TCRdb redid the calling of the multiplex PCR reads with MiXCR, one entry per CDR3 protein. The sample has about 430,000 distinct CDR3 sequences; approximately 15% are singletons. This sample also appeared in a second study, on T cells in Graves' hyperthyroidism and ophthalmopathy.

This specimen was peripheral blood mononuclear cells (PBMCs), taken at new diagnosis, from a patient treated with antithyroid drugs. Source of these receptors: a woman aged 40 to 49 with Graves disease. Each CDR3 is given with its conserved first and last residue. D genes are given only for firm matches. Clone size is not always given. Where it is, it says once, few, many or a class for expanded clones.

clone size	D gene	V gene	J gene	CDR3 protein	CDR3 DNA
many	-	TRBV11-3	TRBJ2-7	CASSLDTNRARF	TGTGCCAGCAGCTTAGATACGAACAGGGCCCGCTTC
-	-	TRBV6-2/TRBV6-3	TRBJ1-1	CASKIPNTEAFF	TGTGCCAGCAAAATTCCGAACACTGAAGCTTTCTTT
many	-	TRBV11-3	TRBJ2-1	CASSPGVLSEQFF	TGTGCCAGCAGCCCAGGCGTGCTAAGCGAGCAGTTCTTC
few	-	TRBV10-2	TRBJ2-2	CASSVYRSGELFF	TGCGCCAGCAGCGTTTACAGGTCCGGGGAGCTGTTTTTT
few	-	TRBV18	TRBJ1-5	CASSPPGARQPQHF	TGTGCCAGCTCACCGCCTGGGGCACGGCAGCCCCAGCATTTT
many	-	TRBV28	TRBJ2-7	CASILTRGRYEQYF	TGTGCCAGCATCTTAACCAGGGGGAGGTACGAGCAGTACTTC
many	TRBD1	TRBV18	TRBJ2-7	CASSSTGTGNSYEQYF	TGTGCCAGCTCATCCACGGGGACAGGGAATTCTTACGAGCAGTACTTC
-	TRBD2	TRBV15	TRBJ2-7	CATSRAPGDSGSSYEQYF	TGTGCCACCAGCAGAGCCCCCGGGGATAGCGGGAGCTCCTACGAGCAGTACTTC
few	-	TRBV7-2	TRBJ2-5	CASSIASGAEETQYF	TGTGCCAGCAGCATAGCGTCAGGAGCCGAAGAGACCCAGTACTTC
-	-	TRBV5-1	TRBJ1-1	CAGSYTSGGSQSIEAFF	TGCGCCGGCAGCTATACCTCGGGGGGCAGCCAATCGATTGAAGCTTTCTTT
many	-	TRBV10-3	TRBJ2-7	CAISESGGYEQYF	TGTGCCATCAGTGAGTCGGGGGGCTACGAGCAGTACTTC
-	-	TRBV7-9	TRBJ1-2	CASRKPTGTSESYGYTF	TGTGCCAGCAGGAAACCGACCGGGACCTCGGAGAGTTATGGCTACACCTTC
many	-	TRBV7-2	TRBJ2-1	CASSFGPDNEQFF	TGTGCCAGCAGCTTCGGCCCTGACAATGAGCAGTTCTTC
many	-	TRBV28	TRBJ1-2	CASSLTGYGYTF	TGTGCCAGCAGTTTAACAGGGTATGGCTACACCTTC
-	-	TRBV19	TRBJ1-1	CASTAGAPNEAFF	TGTGCCAGTACCGCAGGGGCGCCTAATGAAGCTTTCTTT
many	TRBD2	TRBV7-9	TRBJ2-5	CASSFPTSGSAETQYF	TGTGCCAGCAGCTTCCCAACTAGCGGGAGCGCAGAGACCCAGTACTTC
-	-	TRBV4-1	TRBJ1-5	CASSQQGYSNQPQHF	TGCGCCAGCAGCCAACAGGGATATAGCAATCAGCCCCAGCATTTT
few	TRBD2	TRBV6-1	TRBJ2-5	CASQRERPVGEQYF	TGTGCCTCACAGCGGGAGAGGCCTGTGGGTGAGCAGTACTTC
few	-	TRBV28	TRBJ1-2	CASSLLGREGYTF	TGTGCCAGCAGTTTACTCGGGAGGGAGGGCTACACCTTC
few	-	TRBV6-5	TRBJ2-2	CASSYFLIQGSNTGELFF	TGTGCCAGCAGTTACTTCCTGATACAGGGATCGAACACCGGGGAGCTGTTTTTT
many	-	TRBV7-8	TRBJ2-3	CASSSWTGGGTDTQYF	TGTGCCAGCAGCTCGTGGACAGGTGGGGGGACAGATACGCAGTATTTT
-	-	TRBV7-8	TRBJ2-2	CASSHSGSGDGELFF	TGTGCCAGCAGCCACAGCGGATCGGGGGACGGGGAGCTGTTTTTT
many	-	TRBV9	TRBJ2-3	CASSVVLVGNTDTQYF	TGTGCCAGCAGCGTAGTCCTGGTAGGGAACACAGATACGCAGTATTTT
-	-	TRBV11-3	TRBJ2-1	CASSPGTYEQFF	TGTGCCAGCAGCCCAGGGACCTATGAGCAGTTCTTC
many	TRBD2	TRBV30	TRBJ2-1	CALTGTSGYNEQFF	TGTGCCTTGACCGGGACTAGCGGATACAATGAGCAGTTCTTC
many	-	TRBV10-3	TRBJ2-4	CAISDARSQGAKNIQYF	TGTGCCATCAGTGATGCGAGGTCGCAGGGTGCCAAAAACATTCAGTACTTC
many	-	TRBV6-1	TRBJ1-1	CASGPAFF	TGTGCCAGCGGTCCAGCTTTCTTT
many	-	TRBV5-1	TRBJ1-5	CASSVGTSPNQPQHF	TGCGCCAGCAGCGTCGGGACGTCCCCCAATCAGCCCCAGCATTTT
many	-	TRBV7-2	TRBJ1-4	CASSPRRTLGTNGEKLFF	TGTGCCAGCAGCCCAAGGAGGACCTTAGGTACGAATGGAGAAAAACTGTTTTTT
once	-	TRBV4-2	TRBJ1-3	CASSPVVDSGNTIYF	TGTGCCAGCAGCCCCGTGGTTGACTCTGGAAACACCATATATTTT
-	-	TRBV20-1	TRBJ1-1	CSANGWVNTEAFF	TGCAGTGCTAACGGTTGGGTGAACACTGAAGCTTTCTTT
many	TRBD2	TRBV10-3	TRBJ2-7	CAIRPGLARNNLSYEQYF	TGTGCCATCAGACCGGGACTAGCGCGAAACAACCTCTCCTACGAGCAGTACTTC
-	TRBD1	TRBV7-9	TRBJ1-2	CASSLTGAAYGYTF	TGTGCCAGCAGCTTAACAGGGGCGGCCTATGGCTACACCTTC
-	-	TRBV28	TRBJ1-5	CASSPNRVSNQPQHF	TGTGCCAGCAGTCCGAACAGGGTTAGCAATCAGCCCCAGCATTTT
-	TRBD1	TRBV28	TRBJ1-2	CASTGGGQNYGYTF	TGTGCCAGCACTGGCGGGGGACAGAACTATGGCTACACCTTC
-	-	TRBV10-3	TRBJ2-5	CAISPDKETQYF	TGTGCCATCTCTCCTGATAAAGAGACCCAGTACTTC
-	-	TRBV5-1	TRBJ2-5	CASTPGTTQGTQYF	TGCGCCAGCACCCCCGGCACCACCCAAGGGACCCAGTACTTC
many	-	TRBV7-9	TRBJ1-1	CASSLNPGWVAEAFF	TGTGCCAGCAGCTTAAATCCAGGATGGGTCGCTGAAGCTTTCTTT
many	TRBD2	TRBV2	TRBJ2-1	CASSESSGSSYNEQFF	TGTGCCAGCAGTGAGTCTAGCGGGAGCTCCTACAATGAGCAGTTCTTC
-	TRBD2	TRBV6-5	TRBJ2-1	CASSYFPGGTAIEQFF	TGTGCCAGCAGTTACTTCCCGGGAGGGACGGCGATTGAGCAGTTCTTC
-	TRBD2	TRBV18	TRBJ2-1	CASSLPGLAINEQFF	TGTGCCAGCTCACTCCCGGGACTAGCGATAAATGAGCAGTTCTTC
-	-	TRBV29-1	TRBJ2-2	CSAQGVSTGELFF	TGCAGCGCCCAGGGTGTAAGCACCGGGGAGCTGTTTTTT
many	TRBD1	TRBV18	TRBJ2-1	CASSPQRTGDNEQFF	TGTGCCAGCTCACCACAACGGACAGGGGATAATGAGCAGTTCTTC
few	-	TRBV6-1	TRBJ2-5	CASSQGGSLETQYF	TGTGCCAGCAGTCAGGGGGGCAGTCTCGAGACCCAGTACTTC
many	TRBD1	TRBV2	TRBJ2-7	CARGQGYEQYF	TGTGCCAGAGGACAGGGCTACGAGCAGTACTTC
-	TRBD1	TRBV2	TRBJ1-6	CASIPGQRNPPLHF	TGTGCCAGCATTCCGGGACAGCGAAATCCACCCCTCCACTTT
many	TRBD2	TRBV30	TRBJ2-2	CAAGERESGELFF	TGTGCTGCCGGGGAGCGGGAGTCTGGGGAGCTGTTTTTT
-	-	TRBV7-8	TRBJ1-5	CASSSLGRLLNQPQHF	TGTGCCAGCAGCTCCCTGGGACGGTTACTTAATCAGCCCCAGCATTTT
-	TRBD1	TRBV20-1	TRBJ1-1	CSAQGQGGTEAFF	TGCAGTGCTCAAGGACAGGGCGGCACTGAAGCTTTCTTT
many	TRBD2	TRBV11-3	TRBJ2-5	CASSLDLPGLAGGETQYF	TGTGCCAGCAGCTTAGATCTCCCGGGACTAGCGGGAGGAGAGACCCAGTACTTC
many	-	TRBV20-1	TRBJ2-5	CSARVPSGAWTETETQYF	TGCAGTGCTAGAGTTCCCTCCGGAGCCTGGACCGAAACGGAGACCCAGTACTTC
many	TRBD2	TRBV28	TRBJ2-3	CASSLMTSGGTDTQYF	TGTGCCAGCAGTCTCATGACTAGCGGGGGCACAGATACGCAGTATTTT
-	-	TRBV28	TRBJ2-7	CASSPPSLGGSRYF	TGTGCCAGCAGTCCACCCTCCCTCGGAGGGTCGCGGTACTTC
-	TRBD1	TRBV15	TRBJ2-2	CAPSRPKLWDRIWGNTGELFF	TGTGCCCCCAGCAGACCTAAGCTGTGGGACAGGATTTGGGGGAACACCGGGGAGCTGTTTTTT
-	TRBD1	TRBV19	TRBJ1-5	CASSLDRGGTPQHF	TGTGCCAGTAGTCTCGACAGGGGTGGCACGCCCCAGCATTTT